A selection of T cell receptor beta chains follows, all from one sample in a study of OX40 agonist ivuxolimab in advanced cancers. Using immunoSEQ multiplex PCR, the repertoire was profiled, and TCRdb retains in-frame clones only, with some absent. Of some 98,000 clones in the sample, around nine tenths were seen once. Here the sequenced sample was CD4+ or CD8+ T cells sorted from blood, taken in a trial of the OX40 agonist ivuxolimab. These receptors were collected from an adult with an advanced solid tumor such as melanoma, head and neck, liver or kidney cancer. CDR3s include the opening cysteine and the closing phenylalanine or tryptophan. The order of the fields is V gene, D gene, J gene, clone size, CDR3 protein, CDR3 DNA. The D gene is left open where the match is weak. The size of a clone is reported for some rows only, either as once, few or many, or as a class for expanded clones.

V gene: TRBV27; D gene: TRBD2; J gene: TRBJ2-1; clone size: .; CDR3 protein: CASTERAGGGNEQFF; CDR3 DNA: TGTGCCAGCACCGAGAGGGCGGGAGGGGGCAATGAGCAGTTCTTC
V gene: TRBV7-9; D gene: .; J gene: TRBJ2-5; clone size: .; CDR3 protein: CASSLAQNQETQYF; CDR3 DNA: TGTGCCAGCAGCTTAGCGCAGAACCAAGAGACCCAGTACTTC
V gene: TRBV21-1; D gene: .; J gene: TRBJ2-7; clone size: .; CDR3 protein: CASSAGLAGVGVYEQYF; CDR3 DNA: TGTGCCAGCAGCGCCGGACTAGCGGGAGTGGGGGTCTACGAGCAGTACTTC
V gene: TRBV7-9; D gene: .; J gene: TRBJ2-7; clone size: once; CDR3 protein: CASRGPNYEQYF; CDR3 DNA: TGTGCCAGCAGAGGCCCCAACTACGAGCAGTACTTC
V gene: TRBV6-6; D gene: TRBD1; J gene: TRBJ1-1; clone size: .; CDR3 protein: CASSRTGLNTEAFF; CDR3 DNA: TGTGCCAGCAGTAGGACAGGGCTGAACACTGAAGCTTTCTTT
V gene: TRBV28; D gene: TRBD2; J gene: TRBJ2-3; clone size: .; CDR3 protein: CASSSRGLAGGIGTQYF; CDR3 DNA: TGTGCCAGCAGTTCTAGGGGACTAGCGGGAGGAATTGGTACGCAGTATTTT
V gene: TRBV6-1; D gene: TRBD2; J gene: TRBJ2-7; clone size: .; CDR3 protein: CASSRTTSVYEQYF; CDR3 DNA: TGTGCCAGCAGCAGAACGACTAGCGTCTACGAGCAGTACTTC
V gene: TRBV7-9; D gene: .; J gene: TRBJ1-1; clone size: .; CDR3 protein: CASSPDPNTEAFF; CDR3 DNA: TGTGCCAGCAGCCCGGATCCGAACACTGAAGCTTTCTTT
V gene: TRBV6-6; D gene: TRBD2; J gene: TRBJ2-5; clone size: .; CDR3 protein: CASRPGLAGETQYF; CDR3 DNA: TGTGCCAGCAGACCGGGACTAGCGGGAGAGACCCAGTACTTC
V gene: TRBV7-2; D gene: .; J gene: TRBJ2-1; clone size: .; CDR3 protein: CASSLRTEEQFF; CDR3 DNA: TGTGCCAGCAGCTTACGAACTGAGGAGCAGTTCTTC
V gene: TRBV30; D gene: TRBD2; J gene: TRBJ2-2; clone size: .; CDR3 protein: CAWGHPGLAEQNTGELFF; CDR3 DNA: TGTGCCTGGGGCCATCCGGGACTAGCGGAGCAGAACACCGGGGAGCTGTTTTTT
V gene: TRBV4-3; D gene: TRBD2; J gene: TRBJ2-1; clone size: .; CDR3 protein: CASSRVLAGGYNEQFF; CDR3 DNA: TGCGCCAGCAGCCGAGTCCTAGCGGGAGGCTACAATGAGCAGTTCTTC
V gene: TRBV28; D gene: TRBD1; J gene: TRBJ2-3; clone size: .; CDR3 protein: CASSPYRGRKSDTQYF; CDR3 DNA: TGTGCCAGCAGCCCCTACAGGGGGCGCAAATCAGATACGCAGTATTTT
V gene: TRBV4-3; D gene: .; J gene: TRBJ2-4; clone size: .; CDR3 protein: CASSQDVGRNIQYF; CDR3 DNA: TGCGCCAGCAGCCAAGATGTAGGCCGAAACATTCAGTACTTC
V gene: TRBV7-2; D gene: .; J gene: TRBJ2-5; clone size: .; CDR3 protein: CASSLSGWETQYF; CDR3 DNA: TGTGCCAGCAGCTTATCTGGGTGGGAGACCCAGTACTTC
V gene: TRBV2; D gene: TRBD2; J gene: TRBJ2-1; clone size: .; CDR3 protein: CASSVDSGSGEQFF; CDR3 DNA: TGTGCCAGCAGTGTTGATAGCGGGAGCGGTGAGCAGTTCTTC
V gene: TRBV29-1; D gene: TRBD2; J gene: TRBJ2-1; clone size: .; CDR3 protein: CSVEGLAGGEQFF; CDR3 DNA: TGCAGCGTTGAGGGACTAGCGGGAGGTGAGCAGTTCTTC
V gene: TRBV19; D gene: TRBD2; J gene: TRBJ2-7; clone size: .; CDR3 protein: CASSRGLAGAAYEQYF; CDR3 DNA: TGTGCCAGTAGTAGGGGACTAGCGGGAGCTGCCTACGAGCAGTACTTC
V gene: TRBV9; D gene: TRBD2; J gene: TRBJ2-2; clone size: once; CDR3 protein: CASSVVAGETGELFF; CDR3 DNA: TGTGCCAGCAGCGTAGTAGCGGGTGAAACCGGGGAGCTGTTTTTT
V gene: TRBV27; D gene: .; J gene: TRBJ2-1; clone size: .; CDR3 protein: CASRRAGSSYNEQFF; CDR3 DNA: TGTGCCAGCAGACGAGCGGGCAGCTCCTACAATGAGCAGTTCTTC
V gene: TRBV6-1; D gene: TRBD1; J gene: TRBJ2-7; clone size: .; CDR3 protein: CASRGTGGYEQYF; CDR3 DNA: TGTGCCAGCAGGGGAACAGGGGGCTACGAGCAGTACTTC
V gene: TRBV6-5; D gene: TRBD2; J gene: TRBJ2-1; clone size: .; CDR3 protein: CASSQAGGSLDEQFF; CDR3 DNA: TGTGCCAGCAGCCAAGCGGGAGGCAGCCTCGATGAGCAGTTCTTC
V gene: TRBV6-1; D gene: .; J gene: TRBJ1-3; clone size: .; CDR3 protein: CATRALSGNTIYF; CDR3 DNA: TGTGCCACTCGAGCTCTTTCTGGAAACACCATATATTTT
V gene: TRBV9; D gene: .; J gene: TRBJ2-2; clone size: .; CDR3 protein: CASSGLPLTEPNTGELFF; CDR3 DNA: TGTGCCAGCAGCGGCCTTCCGCTGACAGAGCCGAACACCGGGGAGCTGTTTTTT
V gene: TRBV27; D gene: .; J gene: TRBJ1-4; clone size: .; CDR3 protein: CASSPRAREKLFF; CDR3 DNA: TGTGCCAGCAGTCCCCGCGCCAGAGAAAAACTGTTTTTT
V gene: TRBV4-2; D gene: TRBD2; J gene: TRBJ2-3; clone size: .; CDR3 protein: CASSQTSGDSTDTQYF; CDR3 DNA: TGTGCCAGCAGCCAAACTAGCGGGGATAGCACAGATACGCAGTATTTT
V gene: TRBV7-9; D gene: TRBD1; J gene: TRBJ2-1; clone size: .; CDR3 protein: CASSTDRGHYNEQFF; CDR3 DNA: TGTGCCAGCAGCACAGACAGGGGGCACTACAATGAGCAGTTCTTC
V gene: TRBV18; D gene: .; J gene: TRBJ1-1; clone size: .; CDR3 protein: CASSPPRGDPEAFF; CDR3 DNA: TGTGCCAGCTCACCACCACGAGGGGACCCTGAAGCTTTCTTT
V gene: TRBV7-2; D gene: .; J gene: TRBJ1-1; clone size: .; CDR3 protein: CALGEAAFF; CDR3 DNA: TGTGCCCTCGGGGAGGCGGCTTTCTTT
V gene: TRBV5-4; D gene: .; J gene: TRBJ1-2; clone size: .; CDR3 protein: CASTGAQTRNYGYTF; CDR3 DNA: TGTGCCAGCACAGGGGCGCAAACAAGGAACTATGGCTACACCTTC
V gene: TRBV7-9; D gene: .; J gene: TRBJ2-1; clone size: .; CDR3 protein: CASSFPSIQFF; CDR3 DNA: TGTGCCAGCAGCTTTCCGTCAATCCAGTTCTTC
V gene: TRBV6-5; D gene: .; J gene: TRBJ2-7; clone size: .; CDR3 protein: CASSYSVLRDEQYF; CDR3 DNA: TGTGCCAGCAGTTACTCGGTTTTGCGGGACGAGCAGTACTTC
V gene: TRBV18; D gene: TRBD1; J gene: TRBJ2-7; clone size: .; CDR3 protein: CASSTGGQNSYEQYF; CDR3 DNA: TGTGCCAGCTCAACAGGGGGTCAAAACTCCTACGAGCAGTACTTC
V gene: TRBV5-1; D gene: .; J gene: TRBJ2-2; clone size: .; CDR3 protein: CASSRDSQGVVRELFF; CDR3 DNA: TGCGCCAGCAGCCGGGACTCACAAGGGGTAGTACGGGAGCTGTTTTTT
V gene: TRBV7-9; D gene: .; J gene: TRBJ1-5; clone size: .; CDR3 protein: CASNITSSNQPQHF; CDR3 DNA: TGTGCCAGCAACATAACTTCTAGCAATCAGCCCCAGCATTTT
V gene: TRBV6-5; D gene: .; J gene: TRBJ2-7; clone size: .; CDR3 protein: CASSGGRLSSYEQYF; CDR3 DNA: TGTGCCAGCAGCGGGGGGCGCTTGAGCTCCTACGAGCAGTACTTC
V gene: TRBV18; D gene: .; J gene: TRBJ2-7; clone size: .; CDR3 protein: CASSPESYEQYF; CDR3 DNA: TGTGCCAGCTCACCAGAGTCCTACGAGCAGTACTTC
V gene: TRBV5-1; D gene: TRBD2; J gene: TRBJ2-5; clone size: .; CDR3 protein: CASSSGLAGAETQYF; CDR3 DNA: TGCGCCAGCAGCTCCGGACTAGCGGGAGCAGAGACCCAGTACTTC
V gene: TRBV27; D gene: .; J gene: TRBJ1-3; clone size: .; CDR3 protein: CASSLDSSHSGNTIYF; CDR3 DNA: TGTGCCAGCAGTTTAGATTCCTCCCACTCTGGAAACACCATATATTTT
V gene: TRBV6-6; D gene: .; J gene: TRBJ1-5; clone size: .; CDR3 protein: CASSYLGSRNQPQHF; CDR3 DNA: TGTGCCAGCAGTTATTTAGGTTCCCGGAATCAGCCCCAGCATTTT
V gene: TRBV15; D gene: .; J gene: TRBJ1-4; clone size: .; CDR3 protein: CATSTSTGFPPSEFEKLFF; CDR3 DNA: TGTGCCACCAGCACCTCAACGGGTTTTCCGCCGTCAGAATTCGAAAAACTGTTTTTT
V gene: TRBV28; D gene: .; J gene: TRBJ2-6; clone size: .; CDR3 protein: CASNTAEAGANVLTF; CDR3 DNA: TGTGCCAGCAACACTGCGGAGGCAGGGGCCAACGTCCTGACTTTC
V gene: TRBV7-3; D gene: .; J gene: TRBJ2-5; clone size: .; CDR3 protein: CASSLSGASRQETQYF; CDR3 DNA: TGTGCCAGCAGCTTAAGCGGGGCCAGCCGTCAAGAGACCCAGTACTTC
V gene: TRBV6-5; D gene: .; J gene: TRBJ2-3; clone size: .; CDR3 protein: CASSYVGYSTDTQYF; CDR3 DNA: TGTGCCAGCAGTTACGTCGGGTATAGCACAGATACGCAGTATTTT
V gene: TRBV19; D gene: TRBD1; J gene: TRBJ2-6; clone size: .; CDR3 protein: CASSRGQGASGANVLTF; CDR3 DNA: TGTGCCAGTAGTAGAGGACAGGGGGCCTCTGGGGCCAACGTCCTGACTTTC
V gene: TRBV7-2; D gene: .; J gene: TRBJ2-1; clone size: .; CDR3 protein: CASSWTAGYNEQFF; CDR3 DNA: TGTGCCAGCAGCTGGACTGCCGGTTACAATGAGCAGTTCTTC
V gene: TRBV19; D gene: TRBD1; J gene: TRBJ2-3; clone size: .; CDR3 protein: CASSPGQVADTQYF; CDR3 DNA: TGTGCCAGTAGTCCCGGACAGGTTGCAGATACGCAGTATTTT
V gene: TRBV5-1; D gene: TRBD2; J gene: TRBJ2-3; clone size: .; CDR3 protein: CASSLVITSGRGTDTQYF; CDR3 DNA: TGCGCCAGCAGCTTGGTCATTACTAGCGGGAGGGGCACAGATACGCAGTATTTT
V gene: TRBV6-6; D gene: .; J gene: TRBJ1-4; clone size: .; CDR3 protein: CASSYQDRRDEKLFF; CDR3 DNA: TGTGCCAGCAGTTACCAAGACAGGAGGGATGAAAAACTGTTTTTT